The rows below give T cell receptor beta chains drawn from one sample of a study of shared clonotypes between healthy human individuals. Assay used: immunoSEQ multiplex PCR; TCRdb lists only in-frame clones, some missing. The sample has 2.3 million or so clones, 93% seen once. The specimen sequenced was naive CD4+ T cells from PBMCs. The receptors stem from a man between 18 and 35 years old in good health. Some clones in this sample may be carry-over from other donors' samples. Both conserved end residues are part of each CDR3. Where a row states a size, it is once, few, many or the class of an expanded clone; other rows omit it.

j_gene	abundance	v_gene	CDR3aa
TRBJ2-5	NA	TRBV19	CASSGNREGLKTQYF
TRBJ2-7	NA	TRBV11-2	CASSLETQEVGEQYF
TRBJ1-1	NA	TRBV29-1	CSVPNGGYAEAFF
TRBJ1-4	NA	TRBV6-1	CASSEAGAGEKLFF
TRBJ2-1	NA	TRBV25-1	CASSDATGQGAYNEQFF
TRBJ2-1	NA	TRBV9	CASSEDGYNEQFF
TRBJ2-2	NA	TRBV28	CASSFQLSSGRAGELFF
TRBJ2-1	NA	TRBV28	CASISRQPSSYNEQFF
TRBJ1-1	NA	TRBV5-1	CASSFSDTSEAFF
TRBJ1-1	NA	TRBV10-1	CASSPDNTEAFF
TRBJ2-3	NA	TRBV5-6	CASSLTRDRGRLDTQYF
TRBJ2-1	NA	TRBV28	CASSFRTPIYNEQFF
TRBJ2-1	NA	TRBV7-2	CASQTSGGYNEQFF
TRBJ2-1	NA	TRBV5-1	CASSLPRDTLDRGEQFF
TRBJ2-7	NA	TRBV7-3	CASSRDRDDEQYF
TRBJ2-5	NA	TRBV4-1	CASSQASSPGEGETQYF
TRBJ2-7	NA	TRBV10-2	CASSGARLASYEQYF
TRBJ1-2	NA	TRBV4-3	CASSQELEGSYGYTF
TRBJ2-5	NA	TRBV27	CASSLIFGRGETQYF
TRBJ2-1	NA	TRBV6-6	CASRRDTRGNEQFF
TRBJ1-2	NA	TRBV19	CASSPDRVPYGYTF
TRBJ2-7	NA	TRBV5-1	CASSLEGGPALEQYF
TRBJ2-2	NA	TRBV7-3	CASSPPQGVDGELFF
TRBJ2-1	once	TRBV6-1	CASSEVPLAVGNEQFF
TRBJ2-3	NA	TRBV5-1	CASSLPGTDTQYF
TRBJ1-4	NA	TRBV28	CASRGLWKEKLFF
TRBJ1-1	NA	TRBV7-8	CASSLQVNTEAFF
TRBJ1-4	once	TRBV18	CASSWSGGYEKLFF
TRBJ2-4	NA	TRBV28	CASTSPGLGKNIQYF
TRBJ2-2	NA	TRBV2	CASSPGLGAGELFF
TRBJ2-7	NA	TRBV9	CASSAGRTSDEQYF
TRBJ2-6	NA	TRBV6-5	CASARSGANVLTF
TRBJ2-7	NA	TRBV11-2	CASSFGVLGTSGTYEQYF
TRBJ2-2	NA	TRBV5-1	CASSFVQGTGELFF
TRBJ1-5	NA	TRBV7-2	CASSSRVGANQPQHF
TRBJ1-5	NA	TRBV2	CASSDRGLGNQPQHF
TRBJ2-5	few	TRBV7-3	CASSPGLAGALGETQYF
TRBJ2-1	NA	TRBV4-3	CASSQRTYNEQFF
TRBJ2-5	NA	TRBV5-4	CASSSRDRAETQYF
TRBJ1-2	NA	TRBV28	CASFRNRGNGYTF
TRBJ2-7	NA	TRBV30	CAWSVRGAEQYF
TRBJ1-2	once	TRBV28	CASGGLRVNYGYTF